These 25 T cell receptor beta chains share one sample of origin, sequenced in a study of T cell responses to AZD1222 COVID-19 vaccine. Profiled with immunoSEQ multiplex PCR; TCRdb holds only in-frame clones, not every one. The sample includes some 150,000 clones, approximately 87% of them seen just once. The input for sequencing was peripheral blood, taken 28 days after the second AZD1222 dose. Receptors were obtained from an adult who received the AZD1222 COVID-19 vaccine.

The CDR3, as DNA: TGTGCCAGCAGTTACGAAGGAGGGACTGAAGCTTTCTTT. It codes for CASSYEGGTEAFF. The chain carries TRBV6-5 and TRBJ1-1; D unresolved. CDR1 MNHEY and CDR2 SVGAGI come from the germline V gene. The germline V and J ends were trimmed by 2 bases and 5 bases, with 9 bases remaining between them. This CDR3 comprises 13 residues.

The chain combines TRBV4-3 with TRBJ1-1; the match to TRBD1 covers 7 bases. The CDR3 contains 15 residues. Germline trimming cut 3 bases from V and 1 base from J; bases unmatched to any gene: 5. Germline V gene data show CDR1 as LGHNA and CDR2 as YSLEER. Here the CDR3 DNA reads TGCGCCAGCAGCCAGGACAGGTCTTCGAACACTGAAGCTTTCTTT. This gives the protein CASSQDRSSNTEAFF.

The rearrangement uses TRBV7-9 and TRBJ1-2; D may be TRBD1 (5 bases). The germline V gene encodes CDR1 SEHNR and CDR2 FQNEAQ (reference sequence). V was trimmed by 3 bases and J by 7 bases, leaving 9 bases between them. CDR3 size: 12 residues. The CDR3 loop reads CASSLMGPGYTF. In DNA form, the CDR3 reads TGTGCCAGCAGCTTGATGGGGCCTGGCTACACCTTC.

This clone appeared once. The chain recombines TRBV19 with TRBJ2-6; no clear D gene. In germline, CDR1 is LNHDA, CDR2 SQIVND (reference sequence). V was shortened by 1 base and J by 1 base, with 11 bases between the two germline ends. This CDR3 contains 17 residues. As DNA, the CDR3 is TGTGCCAGTAGTATAGGTGATTCCCCATCTGGGGCCAACGTCCTGACTTTC. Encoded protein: CASSIGDSPSGANVLTF.

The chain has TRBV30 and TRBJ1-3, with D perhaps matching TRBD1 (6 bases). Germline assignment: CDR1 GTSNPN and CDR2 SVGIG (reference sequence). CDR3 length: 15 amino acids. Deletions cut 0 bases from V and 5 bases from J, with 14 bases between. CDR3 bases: TGTGCCTGGAGTGTAACAGGGTTTACAAGAAACACCATATATTTT. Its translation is CAWSVTGFTRNTIYF.

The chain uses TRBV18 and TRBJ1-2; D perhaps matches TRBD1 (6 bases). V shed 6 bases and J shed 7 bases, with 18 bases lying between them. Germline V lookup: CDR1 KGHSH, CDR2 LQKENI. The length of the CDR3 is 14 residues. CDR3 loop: CASSSLDRQGGYTF. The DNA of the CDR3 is TGTGCCAGCTCTTCGCTAGACAGGCAGGGTGGCTACACCTTC.

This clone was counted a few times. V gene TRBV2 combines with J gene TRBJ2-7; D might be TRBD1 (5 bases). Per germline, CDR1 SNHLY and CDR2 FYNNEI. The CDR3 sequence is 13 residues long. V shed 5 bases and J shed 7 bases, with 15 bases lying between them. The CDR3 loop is CASSRTPEREQYF. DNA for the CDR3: TGTGCCAGCAGTAGGACACCCGAGAGGGAGCAGTACTTC.

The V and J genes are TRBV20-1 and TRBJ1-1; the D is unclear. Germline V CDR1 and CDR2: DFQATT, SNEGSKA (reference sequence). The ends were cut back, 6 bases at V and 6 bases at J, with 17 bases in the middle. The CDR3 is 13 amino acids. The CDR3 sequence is CSASLDGLPEAFF. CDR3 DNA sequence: TGCAGTGCGAGTTTGGACGGACTGCCTGAAGCTTTCTTT.

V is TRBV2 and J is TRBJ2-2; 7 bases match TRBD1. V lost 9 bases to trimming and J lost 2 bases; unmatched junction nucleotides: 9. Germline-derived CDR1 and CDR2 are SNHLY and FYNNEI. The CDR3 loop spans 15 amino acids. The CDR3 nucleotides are TGTGCCAGTTCACTACAGGGGACAAACACCGGGGAGCTGTTTTTT. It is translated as CASSLQGTNTGELFF.

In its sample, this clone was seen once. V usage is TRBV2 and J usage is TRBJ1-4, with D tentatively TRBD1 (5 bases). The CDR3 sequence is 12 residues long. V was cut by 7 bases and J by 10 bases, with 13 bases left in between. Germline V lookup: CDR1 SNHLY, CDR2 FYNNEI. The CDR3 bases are TGTGCCAGCACTGTGACAGAGGGAAAACTGTTTTTT. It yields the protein CASTVTEGKLFF.

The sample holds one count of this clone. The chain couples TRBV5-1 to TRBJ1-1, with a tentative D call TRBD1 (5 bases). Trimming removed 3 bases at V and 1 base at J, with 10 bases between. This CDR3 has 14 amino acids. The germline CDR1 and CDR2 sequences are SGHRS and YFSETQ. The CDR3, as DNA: TGCGCCAGCAGCTCGCTTGGGGGGAACACTGAAGCTTTCTTT. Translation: CASSSLGGNTEAFF.

The CDR3 coding sequence is TGCAGTGCCCCGACCGTTCATACGCAGTATTTT. Residues: CSAPTVHTQYF. V and J are TRBV20-1 and TRBJ2-3; D unresolved. With 6 bases removed from V and 7 bases from J, the gap between germline ends came to 11 bases. This CDR3 region has 11 residues. From germline, CDR1 is DFQATT and CDR2 SNEGSKA (reference sequence).

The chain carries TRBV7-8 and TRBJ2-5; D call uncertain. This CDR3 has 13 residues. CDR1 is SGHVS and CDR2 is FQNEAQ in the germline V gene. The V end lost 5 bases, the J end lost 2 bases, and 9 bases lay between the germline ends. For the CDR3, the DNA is TGTGCCAGCAGCCCGGGTCCGCAAGAGACCCAGTACTTC. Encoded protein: CASSPGPQETQYF. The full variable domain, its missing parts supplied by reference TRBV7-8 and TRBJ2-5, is GAGVSQSPRYKVAKRGQDVALRCDPISGHVSLFWYQQALGQGPEFLTYFQNEAQLDKSGLPSDRFFAERPEGSVSTLKIQRTQQEDSAVYLCASSPGPQETQYFGPGTRLLVL.

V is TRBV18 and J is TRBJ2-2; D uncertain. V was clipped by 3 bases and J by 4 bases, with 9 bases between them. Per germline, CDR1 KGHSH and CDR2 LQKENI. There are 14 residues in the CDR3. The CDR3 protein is CASSPVRLTGELFF. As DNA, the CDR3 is TGTGCCAGCTCACCGGTACGTCTCACCGGGGAGCTGTTTTTT.

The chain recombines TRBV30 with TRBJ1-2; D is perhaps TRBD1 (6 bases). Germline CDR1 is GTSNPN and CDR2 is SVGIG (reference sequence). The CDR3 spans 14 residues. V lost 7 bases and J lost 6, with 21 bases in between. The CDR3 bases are TGTGCCTACGCCCCGAGGGGGGACGGAAATGGCTACACCTTC. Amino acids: CAYAPRGDGNGYTF.

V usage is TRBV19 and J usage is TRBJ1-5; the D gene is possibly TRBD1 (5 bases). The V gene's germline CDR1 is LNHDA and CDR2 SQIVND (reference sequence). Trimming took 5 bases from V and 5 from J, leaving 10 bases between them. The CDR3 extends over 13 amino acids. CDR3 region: CASSLQEYQPQHF. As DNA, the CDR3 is TGTGCCAGTAGTCTACAGGAGTATCAGCCCCAGCATTTT. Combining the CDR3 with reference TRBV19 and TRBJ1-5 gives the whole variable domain DGGITQSPKYLFRKEGQNVTLSCEQNLNHDAMYWYRQDPGQGLRLIYYSQIVNDFQKGDIAEGYSVSREKKESFPLTVTSAQKNPTAFYLCASSLQEYQPQHFGDGTRLSIL.

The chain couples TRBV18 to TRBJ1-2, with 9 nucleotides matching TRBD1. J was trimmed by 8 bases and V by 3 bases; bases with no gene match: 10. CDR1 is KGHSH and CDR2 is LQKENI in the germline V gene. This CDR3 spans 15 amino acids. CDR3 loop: CASSPGGTGNLGYTF. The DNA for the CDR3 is TGTGCCAGCTCACCGGGGGGGACAGGGAACCTCGGCTACACCTTC.

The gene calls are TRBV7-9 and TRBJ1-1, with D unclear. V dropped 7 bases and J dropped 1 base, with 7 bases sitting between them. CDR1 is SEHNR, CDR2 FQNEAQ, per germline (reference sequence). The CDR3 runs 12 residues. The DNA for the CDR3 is TGTGCCAGCATTCTGGAGAACACTGAAGCTTTCTTT. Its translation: CASILENTEAFF.

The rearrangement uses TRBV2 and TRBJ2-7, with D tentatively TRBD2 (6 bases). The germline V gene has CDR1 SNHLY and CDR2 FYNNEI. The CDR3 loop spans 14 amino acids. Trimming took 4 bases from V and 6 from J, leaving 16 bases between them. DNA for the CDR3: TGTGCCAGCAGTGTGTCTCACACCGGGAGCGAGCAGTACTTC. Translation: CASSVSHTGSEQYF.

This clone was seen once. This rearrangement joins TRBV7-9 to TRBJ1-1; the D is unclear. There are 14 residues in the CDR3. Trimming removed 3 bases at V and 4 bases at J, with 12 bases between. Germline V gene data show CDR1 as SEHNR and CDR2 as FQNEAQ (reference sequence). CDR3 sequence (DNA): TGTGCCAGCAGCTTGTCGGGTGGAAGCACTGAAGCTTTCTTT. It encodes CASSLSGGSTEAFF.

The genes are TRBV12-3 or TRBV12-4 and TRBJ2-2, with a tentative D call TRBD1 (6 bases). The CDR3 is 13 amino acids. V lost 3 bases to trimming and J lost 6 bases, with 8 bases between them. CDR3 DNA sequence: TGTGCCAGCAGTTTTTCAGGGGCCGGGGAGCTGTTTTTT. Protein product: CASSFSGAGELFF.

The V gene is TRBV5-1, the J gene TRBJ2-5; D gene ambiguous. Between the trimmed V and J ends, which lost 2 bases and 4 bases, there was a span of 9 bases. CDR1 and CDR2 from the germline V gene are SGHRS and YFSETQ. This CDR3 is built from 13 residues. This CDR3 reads CASSLKSSETQYF. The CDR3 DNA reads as TGCGCCAGCAGCTTAAAATCGTCAGAGACCCAGTACTTC. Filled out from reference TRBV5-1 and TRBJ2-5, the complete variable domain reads KAGVTQTPRYLIKTRGQQVTLSCSPISGHRSVSWYQQTPGQGLQFLFEYFSETQRNKGNFPGRFSGRQFSNSRSEMNVSTLELGDSALYLCASSLKSSETQYFGPGTRLLVL.

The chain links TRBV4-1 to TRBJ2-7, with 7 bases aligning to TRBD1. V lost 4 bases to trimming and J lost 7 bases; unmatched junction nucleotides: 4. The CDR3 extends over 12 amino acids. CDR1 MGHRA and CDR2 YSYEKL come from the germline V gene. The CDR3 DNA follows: TGCGCCAGCAGCCCCCGACAGGGAGAGCAGTACTTC. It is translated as CASSPRQGEQYF.

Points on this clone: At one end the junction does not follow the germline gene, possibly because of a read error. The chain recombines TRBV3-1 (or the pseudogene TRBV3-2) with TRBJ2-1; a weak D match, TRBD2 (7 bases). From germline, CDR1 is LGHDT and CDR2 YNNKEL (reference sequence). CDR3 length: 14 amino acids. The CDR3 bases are TGTGCCAGCAGCCAAGATATTGTGGCGGGGGCGCCAGTCTTC. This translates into CASSQDIVAGAPVF.

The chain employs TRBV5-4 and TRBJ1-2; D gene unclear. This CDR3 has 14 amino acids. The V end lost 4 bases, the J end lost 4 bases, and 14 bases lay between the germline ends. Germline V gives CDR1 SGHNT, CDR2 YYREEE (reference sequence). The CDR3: CASSGRQTSYGYTF. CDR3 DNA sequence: TGTGCCAGCAGCGGACGGCAGACGTCCTATGGCTACACCTTC. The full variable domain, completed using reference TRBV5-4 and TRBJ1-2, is ETGVTQSPTHLIKTRGQQVTLRCSSQSGHNTVSWYQQALGQGPQFIFQYYREEENGRGNFPPRFSGLQFPNYSSELNVNALELDDSALYLCASSGRQTSYGYTFGSGTRLTVV.